The rows below give T cell receptor beta chains drawn from one sample of a study of cytomegalovirus exposure and HLA in healthy donors. Method: immunoSEQ multiplex PCR; TCRdb's copy keeps in-frame clones and lacks some. The repertoire holds over 150,000 clones, with roughly three quarters as singletons. Sequences were obtained from PBMCs. These receptors all come from a male donor in good health and CMV-seronegative. Both conserved end residues are part of each CDR3. The order of the fields is J gene, V gene, D gene, clone size, CDR3 protein, CDR3 DNA. D genes are given only for firm matches. Size tells how often a clone was seen (once, few, many) or the class of an expanded clone, and some rows leave it out.

J: TRBJ1-5; V: TRBV7-2; D: .; size: .; CDR3: CASSLARNPEQPQHF; DNA: TGTGCCAGCAGCTTAGCCAGGAATCCAGAACAGCCCCAGCATTTT
J: TRBJ1-5; V: TRBV7-9; D: .; size: .; CDR3: CASSLERGQPQHF; DNA: TGTGCCAGCAGCTTAGAAAGAGGGCAGCCCCAGCATTTT
J: TRBJ2-1; V: TRBV30; D: TRBD2; size: .; CDR3: CATSTSGGSYNEQFF; DNA: TGTGCCACCTCGACTAGCGGGGGATCTTACAATGAGCAGTTCTTC
J: TRBJ2-7; V: TRBV6-5; D: TRBD2; size: .; CDR3: CASSSTSGVSYEQYF; DNA: TGTGCCAGCAGTTCCACTAGCGGGGTATCCTACGAGCAGTACTTC
J: TRBJ2-3; V: TRBV5-1; D: TRBD2; size: .; CDR3: CASSPTSGGRDTQYF; DNA: TGCGCCAGCAGCCCGACTAGCGGGGGAAGAGATACGCAGTATTTT
J: TRBJ1-1; V: TRBV18; D: .; size: .; CDR3: CASSPTGKNTEAFF; DNA: TGTGCCAGCTCACCAACAGGAAAGAACACTGAAGCTTTCTTT
J: TRBJ2-6; V: TRBV30; D: .; size: .; CDR3: CACLAGANVLTF; DNA: TGTGCCTGCCTTGCTGGGGCCAACGTCCTGACTTTC
J: TRBJ2-3; V: TRBV7-7; D: .; size: .; CDR3: CASSLGDSSTDTQYF; DNA: TGTGCCAGCAGCTTAGGCGACAGTAGCACAGATACGCAGTATTTT
J: TRBJ1-5; V: TRBV9; D: TRBD1; size: once; CDR3: CASSPTDRGGDNQPQHF; DNA: TGTGCCAGCAGTCCTACAGACAGGGGTGGGGACAATCAGCCCCAGCATTTT
J: TRBJ1-2; V: TRBV6-6; D: .; size: once; CDR3: CASKAGRVLYGYTF; DNA: TGTGCCAGCAAAGCCGGCCGGGTACTTTATGGCTACACCTTC
J: TRBJ2-6; V: TRBV29-1; D: .; size: .; CDR3: CSVAGAGANVLTF; DNA: TGCAGCGTTGCGGGGGCTGGGGCCAACGTCCTGACTTTC
J: TRBJ1-6; V: TRBV10-3; D: TRBD1; size: .; CDR3: CAISGQGASSYNSPLHF; DNA: TGTGCCATCAGTGGACAGGGGGCGAGCTCCTATAATTCACCCCTCCACTTT
J: TRBJ2-7; V: TRBV6-5; D: TRBD1; size: .; CDR3: CASSQGASYEQYF; DNA: TGTGCCAGCAGTCAGGGGGCTAGCTACGAGCAGTACTTC
J: TRBJ2-3; V: TRBV6-1; D: TRBD1; size: .; CDR3: CASSTRGLSDTQYF; DNA: TGTGCCAGCAGTACCAGGGGGCTATCAGATACGCAGTATTTT
J: TRBJ1-1; V: TRBV9; D: .; size: .; CDR3: CASSPPGGNTEAFF; DNA: TGTGCCAGCAGCCCCCCGGGGGGCAACACTGAAGCTTTCTTT
J: TRBJ2-7; V: TRBV11-2; D: .; size: .; CDR3: CASRSKERTAYEQYF; DNA: TGTGCCAGCAGGTCTAAGGAGAGAACGGCCTACGAGCAGTACTTC
J: TRBJ2-3; V: TRBV25-1; D: .; size: .; CDR3: CASSESPGRSSTDTQYF; DNA: TGTGCCAGCAGTGAATCCCCGGGAAGATCTAGCACAGATACGCAGTATTTT
J: TRBJ2-2; V: TRBV6-4; D: TRBD2; size: many; CDR3: CASGTSGDTGELFF; DNA: TGTGCCAGCGGGACTAGCGGAGACACCGGGGAGCTGTTTTTT
J: TRBJ2-4; V: TRBV29-1; D: TRBD2; size: .; CDR3: CSVDLLAGGHIQYF; DNA: TGCAGCGTTGATCTGCTAGCGGGAGGGCACATTCAGTACTTC
J: TRBJ1-5; V: TRBV30; D: .; size: .; CDR3: CAWSVRQNQPQHF; DNA: TGTGCCTGGAGTGTCAGACAGAATCAGCCCCAGCATTTT
J: TRBJ1-5; V: TRBV28; D: TRBD1; size: .; CDR3: CASSLRGLASNQPQHF; DNA: TGTGCCAGCAGTTTAAGGGGGCTGGCCAGCAATCAGCCCCAGCATTTT
J: TRBJ1-2; V: TRBV6-5; D: .; size: .; CDR3: CASSYLTGPYGYTF; DNA: TGTGCCAGCAGTTACCTGACAGGACCTTATGGCTACACCTTC
J: TRBJ1-5; V: TRBV4-1; D: .; size: .; CDR3: CASSQEGSGDQPQHF; DNA: TGCGCCAGCAGCCAAGAAGGGTCAGGGGATCAGCCCCAGCATTTT
J: TRBJ2-3; V: TRBV7-9; D: .; size: .; CDR3: CASSLGAEDTQYF; DNA: TGTGCCAGCAGCTTAGGGGCCGAAGATACGCAGTATTTT
J: TRBJ2-7; V: TRBV4-1; D: TRBD2; size: once; CDR3: CASSRTSFDSYEQYF; DNA: TGCGCCAGCAGTCGGACTAGCTTTGATTCCTACGAGCAGTACTTC
J: TRBJ2-2; V: TRBV7-3; D: .; size: .; CDR3: CASSLSAGYGTGELFF; DNA: TGTGCCAGCAGCTTGTCGGCAGGGTATGGCACCGGGGAGCTGTTTTTT
J: TRBJ2-1; V: TRBV30; D: TRBD2; size: few; CDR3: CAWTTSGRNEQFF; DNA: TGTGCCTGGACGACTAGCGGGCGGAATGAGCAGTTCTTC
J: TRBJ1-3; V: TRBV23-1; D: .; size: few; CDR3: CASSFVRSGNTIYF; DNA: TGCGCCAGCAGTTTCGTGCGGTCTGGAAACACCATATATTTT
J: TRBJ1-1; V: TRBV6-5; D: .; size: few; CDR3: CASSPGTFLEAFF; DNA: TGTGCCAGCAGCCCCGGGACATTTCTTGAAGCTTTCTTT
J: TRBJ2-5; V: TRBV30; D: .; size: .; CDR3: CAWSGPREVETQYF; DNA: TGTGCCTGGAGTGGCCCCCGCGAAGTAGAGACCCAGTACTTC
J: TRBJ1-2; V: TRBV30; D: .; size: .; CDR3: CACGNYGYTF; DNA: TGTGCCTGCGGTAACTATGGCTACACCTTC
J: TRBJ2-1; V: TRBV7-9; D: TRBD2; size: .; CDR3: CASRTSGSLGEQFF; DNA: TGTGCCAGCAGGACTAGCGGGAGTTTGGGTGAGCAGTTCTTC
J: TRBJ2-7; V: TRBV6-6; D: TRBD2; size: .; CDR3: CASSTTSGRANEQYF; DNA: TGTGCCAGCAGCACCACTAGCGGGAGGGCCAACGAGCAGTACTTC
J: TRBJ2-1; V: TRBV7-3; D: .; size: once; CDR3: CASSSRPRDNAYNEQFF; DNA: TGTGCCAGCAGCTCCCGTCCGAGGGACAACGCCTACAATGAGCAGTTCTTC
J: TRBJ1-1; V: TRBV27; D: .; size: .; CDR3: CASTSLGNGATVNTEAFF; DNA: TGTGCCAGCACCAGTTTGGGGAATGGGGCGACAGTTAACACTGAAGCTTTCTTT
J: TRBJ2-1; V: TRBV6-5; D: .; size: few; CDR3: CASSSARTEQFF; DNA: TGTGCCAGCAGTTCCGCCCGGACAGAGCAGTTCTTC
J: TRBJ2-3; V: TRBV19; D: TRBD2; size: .; CDR3: CASSIVATSGSTDTQYF; DNA: TGTGCCAGTAGTATAGTAGCGACTAGCGGGAGCACAGATACGCAGTATTTT
J: TRBJ1-6; V: TRBV7-2; D: .; size: .; CDR3: CASSLGTLNSPLHF; DNA: TGTGCCAGCAGCTTAGGGACTTTAAATTCACCCCTCCACTTT
J: TRBJ2-1; V: TRBV5-4; D: TRBD2; size: .; CDR3: CASSAGTSGYNEQFF; DNA: TGTGCCAGCAGTGCCGGGACTAGCGGTTACAATGAGCAGTTCTTC
J: TRBJ2-7; V: TRBV5-1; D: TRBD1; size: .; CDR3: CASSPYGHPGQGSYEQYF; DNA: TGCGCCAGCAGCCCGTATGGGCATCCGGGACAGGGGTCCTACGAGCAGTACTTC
J: TRBJ1-5; V: TRBV7-9; D: .; size: .; CDR3: CASSESGGNQPQHF; DNA: TGTGCCAGCAGCGAATCCGGGGGCAATCAGCCCCAGCATTTT
J: TRBJ2-3; V: TRBV5-4; D: .; size: .; CDR3: CASSLMRSRFTGTDTQYF; DNA: TGTGCCAGCAGCTTGATGAGGAGTCGGTTTACTGGCACAGATACGCAGTATTTT
J: TRBJ2-7; V: TRBV6-5; D: TRBD2; size: .; CDR3: CASSYSTLAGGYEQYF; DNA: TGTGCCAGCAGTTACTCGACCCTAGCGGGGGGTTACGAGCAGTACTTC
J: TRBJ2-2; V: TRBV6-5; D: .; size: .; CDR3: CASRSNTGELFF; DNA: TGTGCCAGCAGATCAAACACCGGGGAGCTGTTTTTT
J: TRBJ1-1; V: TRBV7-9; D: TRBD1; size: .; CDR3: CASSYRGATEAFF; DNA: TGTGCCAGCAGTTACAGGGGAGCCACTGAAGCTTTCTTT
J: TRBJ1-5; V: TRBV19; D: TRBD1; size: .; CDR3: CASNTDRVVGFDQPQHF; DNA: TGTGCCAGTAACACGGACAGGGTGGTTGGGTTCGATCAGCCCCAGCATTTT
J: TRBJ2-3; V: TRBV9; D: .; size: few; CDR3: CASSAGTDTQYF; DNA: TGTGCCAGCAGCGCCGGCACAGATACGCAGTATTTT
J: TRBJ1-4; V: TRBV11-2; D: TRBD1; size: .; CDR3: CASSFPGQGWEKLFF; DNA: TGTGCCAGCAGCTTTCCGGGACAGGGGTGGGAAAAACTGTTTTTT
J: TRBJ1-1; V: TRBV10-1; D: .; size: .; CDR3: CVSSATAENTEAFF; DNA: TGCGTCAGCAGTGCTACGGCGGAGAACACTGAAGCTTTCTTT
J: TRBJ1-5; V: TRBV6-5; D: .; size: .; CDR3: CASSAGHPHQPQHF; DNA: TGTGCCAGCAGCGCCGGACATCCCCATCAGCCCCAGCATTTT
J: TRBJ2-7; V: TRBV6-6; D: TRBD1; size: .; CDR3: CASSYSTRGHGYEQYF; DNA: TGTGCCAGCAGTTACTCGACCAGGGGGCATGGCTACGAGCAGTACTTC
J: TRBJ1-6; V: TRBV10-2; D: .; size: .; CDR3: CASSEAVWGGRSPLHF; DNA: TGCGCCAGCAGTGAGGCGGTCTGGGGGGGACGCTCACCCCTCCACTTT
J: TRBJ1-2; V: TRBV30; D: .; size: .; CDR3: CAWSDSQHYGYTF; DNA: TGTGCCTGGAGTGACAGTCAACACTATGGCTACACCTTC
J: TRBJ2-3; V: TRBV7-2; D: .; size: .; CDR3: CASSLDGITDTQYF; DNA: TGTGCCAGCAGCTTAGACGGGATCACAGATACGCAGTATTTT
J: TRBJ1-5; V: TRBV12-5; D: .; size: few; CDR3: CASGSDSGQPQHF; DNA: TGTGCTAGTGGTTCAGATAGCGGTCAGCCCCAGCATTTT
J: TRBJ1-5; V: TRBV9; D: .; size: .; CDR3: CASSVEVGGPQHF; DNA: TGTGCCAGCAGCGTAGAAGTGGGGGGGCCCCAGCATTTT
J: TRBJ1-4; V: TRBV5-3; D: TRBD1; size: once; CDR3: CARRTGTGVEKLFF; DNA: TGTGCCAGAAGAACCGGGACAGGGGTTGAAAAACTGTTTTTT
J: TRBJ2-7; V: TRBV29-1; D: .; size: .; CDR3: CSVGDSEAYEQYF; DNA: TGCAGCGTTGGAGATTCGGAAGCGTACGAGCAGTACTTC
J: TRBJ1-1; V: TRBV19; D: .; size: few; CDR3: CASSSIRGTEAFF; DNA: TGTGCCAGTAGTAGTATCAGGGGCACTGAAGCTTTCTTT
J: TRBJ2-1; V: TRBV6-1; D: TRBD2; size: .; CDR3: CASSEWGGSYNEQFF; DNA: TGTGCCAGCAGTGAATGGGGGGGCTCCTACAATGAGCAGTTCTTC